The T cell receptor beta chain described here comes from a study of cytomegalovirus exposure and HLA in healthy donors (dated by TCRdb to the late 2010s). A note on the overall study: In an earlier analysis of around 540 of the donors, approximately 260 Gb of sequence data and 117 million unique TCR beta sequences from about 190 million T cells were reported. An earlier analysis of fewer than 750 of the donors used high-throughput TCR beta sequencing to judge whether each TCR beta V gene segment behaved as functional or pseudogenic. Both class I and class II loci were covered by HLA typing, at four-digit resolution. In addition to the first cohort of 666 subjects, a separate validation cohort of 120 different subjects was used. Several DR-DQ haplotypes were treated as single units for association and clustering because of strong linkage in the cohort. A later genetic analysis took genome-wide SNP genotypes for about three fifths of the roughly 700 donors and used that subset as a discovery cohort. The study used immunosequencing to profile the T cell repertoires of approximately 640 subjects and linked those repertoires to cytomegalovirus serostatus. Typing coverage differed by locus: A, B, C, DRB1 and DQB1 were typed in about 629-640 donors, DQA1 in about 550, DPA1 in roughly 590, and DPB1 in 400 to 490. All discovery cohort repertoires had been generated on a single sequencing platform. Donor age, sex, ethnicity and CMV serostatus were collected together with the repertoire data. The genetic ancestry cluster associated with self-reported Caucasian donors included roughly 84% of the roughly 410 genotyped donors. The later analysis used no new phenotypic data to find candidate immune exposures, relying instead on TCR beta sequences and their occurrence across donors. Roughly 300 gigabases of sequencing data and around 90 million unique TCR sequences made up an early release that covered over 550 HLA-typed donors. A later analysis re-examined previously published TCR beta repertoires from more than 600 donors and added high-resolution HLA genotyping to investigate patterns of TCR occurrence. Among a few hundred genotyped donors of the cohort, an average of about 240,000 unique TCR beta nucleotide sequences were sequenced per donor, roughly a sixth of them non-productive. The study aimed to test whether signatures of past pathogen exposure could be identified by cataloging public T cell receptors. To predict cytomegalovirus infection status, the study brought together high-throughput TCR immunosequencing, statistical association of individual TCRs with disease status, and machine learning.

The CDR3 runs 16 amino acids, cysteine and phenylalanine included. Kept here is only the CDR3 DNA, which spans 48 bases and is read in frame from base 1. Relative to germline, V is missing 0 bases and J is missing 6 bases, with 6 bases of the junction outside any gene match. The germline V gene encodes CDR1 SGHRS and CDR2 YFSETQ. What the research found in general, with its limitations: Three of the identified cytomegalovirus-associated TCR beta chains were confirmed in vitro to be specific for cytomegalovirus antigens. The classifier was reported to diagnose cytomegalovirus status with high specificity and sensitivity in both the original cohort and the validation cohort. CMV serostatus was the only immune exposure information available for the cohort. The study listed 150 to 200 TCR beta chains as associated with cytomegalovirus. The presence/absence analyses assumed that sequencing depth was roughly uniform across donors, and that assumption may not be true. A later genetic analysis associated a missense DCLRE1C variant with V-gene and J-gene trimming of TCR beta chains, and an independent cohort replicated the association. In a later analysis, the rate of TCR association differed among HLA loci, with DRB1 alleles having the most associated TCRs and HLA-C alleles having the fewest. HLA typing was unavailable for some donors at each locus, so association tests used only the typed subset. A further reported finding was that TCR beta sequences accurately predicted the HLA-A and HLA-B alleles for most subjects in the first cohort. A later analysis reported that several top co-occurrence clusters appeared linked to parvovirus B19, influenza, CMV and Epstein-Barr virus. At a false discovery rate of 0.05, a later analysis linked 16,951 TCR beta sequences to specific HLA alleles. Some IMGT-functional V segments, including TRBV6-2 and TRBV6-3, could not be distinguished by the 87-base-pair reads and were therefore excluded. The sequencing pipeline was judged likely to have produced a cluster of highly shared sequence variants as a technical artifact. Most CMV-associated TCR beta chains appeared to be HLA-restricted in a later analysis, and the HLA associations seemed to be driven largely by CMV exposure. An earlier analysis of approximately 540 of the donors showed that most TCR beta V segments appeared in productive rearrangements either about 90% or about 30% of the time, which broadly matched IMGT annotations. When HLA alleles, especially DR and DQ, strongly co-occurred, TCR associations were difficult to assign to individual alleles. Because counts were too low, roughly 16 rarely observed V segments, including chromosome 9 orphons, were excluded from the earlier analysis of 500 to 700 of the donors. A later analysis found that HLA-associated TCR beta chains were more clonally expanded and had lower generation probabilities than equally common non-associated chains. The authors suggested that the approach could potentially be generalized to other disease states and immunological phenotypes. Compared with the approximately 670-donor mean, donors in an Asian-associated ancestry cluster had fewer N-insertions in productive TCRs, according to a later genetic analysis. Most TCR sequences were observed very rarely across donors, whereas some public TCRs were present in many individuals. Correlated functional status among segregating V segments might reflect linkage disequilibrium, but an unknown experimental factor could not be ruled out. The cohort was sequenced for TCR beta chains only, and without alpha or paired-chain data the features that could be detected were limited.

About this clone: Its antigen specificity is not known. The sample holds no much larger clone one base away, and base qualities are not on file.

The cohort consisted of some 730 healthy bone marrow donors. All cohort members were sampled while nominally healthy, although unrecorded immune exposures were likely present. The donor tested CMV seronegative, placing the donor among the roughly 350 seronegative members of the cohort. Every donor gave a peripheral blood sample, and the peripheral blood mononuclear cells from that sample were used for TCR beta sequencing. The Qiagen DNeasy Blood Extraction Kit was used to extract genomic DNA from the blood cell samples. The library was produced with the immunoSEQ multiplex PCR assay. A mixture of 60 forward primers for TCR Vbeta segments and 13 reverse primers for TCR Jbeta segments was used in the multiplex PCR. Amplification of the CDR3 region of rearranged TCR beta genes was performed with a multiplex PCR assay on genomic DNA. The Illumina HiSeq System was used to sequence the amplified TCR beta libraries as 87-base-pair reads. The authors' analysis ran thus. In a later analysis, tens of millions of unique TCR beta chains were counted across the approximately 640 repertoires, and roughly 11 million of these chains were shared by at least two donors. To remove PCR and sequencing errors, raw reads were error-corrected and collapsed into unique sequences using a nearest-neighbor algorithm that merged closely related sequences. V, D and J gene segments were assigned by aligning CDR3 sequences to IMGT reference sequences. For a sequence to be retained, at least a six-nucleotide match to both a V gene segment and a J gene segment was required. Rearrangements were classified as productive when the CDR3 lacked stop codons and remained in frame with V and J, and all other rearrangements were classified as non-productive. CDR3 was defined by IMGT convention, running from the second conserved V-encoded cysteine to the conserved J-encoded phenylalanine. Sequences without an unambiguous match to a single V gene segment were excluded from the earlier analysis of almost 600 of the donors. In an earlier analysis of several hundred of the donors, V segments were called functional above 56.7% productive rearrangements and were called segregating when the between-donor standard deviation exceeded 5%. A statistical classification framework was developed to diagnose cytomegalovirus status using the catalog of TCR beta chain sequences. In a later analysis, TCR nucleotide sequences were compared against IMGT/GENE-DB human TR gene sequences so that V and J genes could be assigned. A later analysis assigned CDR3 sequences and most-parsimonious VDJ recombination scenarios with the TCRdist pipeline. In a later analysis, every TCR beta chain was defined by the combination of its CDR3 amino acid sequence and its V-gene family, and reads without a unique V-gene family were dropped. In a later analysis, 500 to 700 highly shared, low-generation-probability nucleotide sequences were removed to address suspected cross-contamination and a sequencing artifact. In a later analysis, a clonal expansion index was calculated for each public chain from normalized within-repertoire ranks of inferred template counts. In a later analysis, generation probabilities were computed with a VDJ recombination model fitted to out-of-frame rearrangements, and the resulting probabilities were checked against IGoR. In a later analysis, TCR-TCR, TCR-HLA and TCR-CMV co-occurrence was scored with hypergeometric tests, and a repertoire-size bias correction was applied to TCR pairs. False discovery rates were estimated in a later analysis by permuting HLA or CMV assignments 20 times. In a later analysis, co-occurring TCRs were grouped using DBSCAN, and TCRdist sequence similarity was added for clustering within HLA-allele-positive subsets. Repertoires with fewer than 30,000 or more than 120,000 public chains were left out of co-occurrence clustering, as were about 5 repertoires with anomalous nucleotide sharing. TCRdb provides this immuneACCESS table in a form limited to in-frame rearrangements. Some clones are lacking; in checked studies, under half of them reflect an unresolved V gene, and why the rest are absent is not known. V, J and clone size were drawn from that table, and D and trimming were deduced from the DNA. This sample gives about 83,000 clones in total; just under 75% of them show up just once. 4.2% of the sample goes to the ten largest clones.

The receptor was isolated from a man aged 60-69 years in good health and CMV-seronegative. Sample: PBMCs. Recombination connected TRBV5-1 to TRBJ2-2, and 9 junction bases match TRBD2. Here is the DNA: TGCGCCAGCAGCTTGGAGTCGGCGGGGGGGCCCGGGGAGCTGTTTTTT. It specifies CASSLESAGGPGELFF.